This T cell receptor beta chain was captured in a study of cytomegalovirus exposure and HLA in healthy donors. Study-wide results and caveats: Researchers counted roughly 150 TCR beta chains as cytomegalovirus-associated. Rarity characterized most TCR sequences, yet some public TCRs appeared in many donors.

Donors were drawn from the approximately 120-subject validation cohort, separate from the 666-subject first cohort. Remarks on this clone: Its antigen is not identified.

The V gene lost 4 bases and the J gene lost 0 bases, with 15 bases spanning the gap. This CDR3 spans 15 amino acids. Germline V lookup: CDR1 SQVTM, CDR2 ANQGSEA. Assay used: immunoSEQ multiplex PCR; TCRdb lists only in-frame clones, some missing. The sample contains some 150,000 clones, roughly 88% of which appear only once. This TCR was recovered from a young woman in good health and CMV-seropositive. The sequenced sample consisted of PBMCs. The chain combines TRBV29-1 with TRBJ1-1, with D possibly matching TRBD1 (5 bases). The CDR3 DNA reads as TGCAGCGTTGTTCCCGGGACTCCGATGAACACTGAAGCTTTCTTT. As protein: CSVVPGTPMNTEAFF.